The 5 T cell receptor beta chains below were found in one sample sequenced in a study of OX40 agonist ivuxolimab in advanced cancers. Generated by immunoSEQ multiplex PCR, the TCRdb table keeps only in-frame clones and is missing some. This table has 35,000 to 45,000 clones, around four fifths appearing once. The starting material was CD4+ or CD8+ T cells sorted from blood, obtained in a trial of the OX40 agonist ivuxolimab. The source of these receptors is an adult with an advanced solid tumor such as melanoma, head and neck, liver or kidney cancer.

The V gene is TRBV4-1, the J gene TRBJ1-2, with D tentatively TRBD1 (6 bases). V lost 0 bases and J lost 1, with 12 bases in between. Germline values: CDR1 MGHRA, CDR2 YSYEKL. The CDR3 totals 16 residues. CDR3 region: CASSQEGGANNYGYTF. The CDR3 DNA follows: TGCGCCAGCAGCCAAGAAGGGGGGGCGAATAACTATGGCTACACCTTC.

The CDR3 protein is CASSSMGASRLNYGYTF. Written as DNA, the CDR3 is TGTGCCAGCAGTTCTATGGGGGCCTCCCGCCTTAACTATGGCTACACCTTC. The chain links TRBV28 to TRBJ1-2; D is perhaps TRBD1 (6 bases). Germline V gives CDR1 MDHEN, CDR2 SYDVKM. Trimming took off 4 bases at V and 1 base at J, with 19 bases between the two ends. The CDR3 spans 17 residues.

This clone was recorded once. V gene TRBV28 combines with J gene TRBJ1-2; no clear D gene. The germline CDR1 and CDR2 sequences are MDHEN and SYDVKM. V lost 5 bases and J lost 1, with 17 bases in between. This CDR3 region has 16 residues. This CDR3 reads CASSIPGITGNYGYTF. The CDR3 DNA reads TGTGCCAGCAGTATCCCCGGCATTACGGGTAACTATGGCTACACCTTC.

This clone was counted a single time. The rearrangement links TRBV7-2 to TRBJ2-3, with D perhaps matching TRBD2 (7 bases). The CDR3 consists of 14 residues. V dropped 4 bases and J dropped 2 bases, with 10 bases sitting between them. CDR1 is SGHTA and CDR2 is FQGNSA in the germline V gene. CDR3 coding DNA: TGTGCCAGCAGCTGGGGGGGCCCCACAGATACGCAGTATTTT. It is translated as CASSWGGPTDTQYF.

The CDR3 DNA follows: TGTGCCAGCAGTACTAAGTTAGGGCGGGATACGCAGTATTTT. Translated, it gives CASSTKLGRDTQYF. This chain uses TRBV7-2 with TRBJ2-3; no clear D gene. V lost 6 bases to trimming and J lost 6 bases, with 16 bases between them. Germline CDR1 is SGHTA and CDR2 is FQGNSA. The CDR3 sequence is 14 residues long.